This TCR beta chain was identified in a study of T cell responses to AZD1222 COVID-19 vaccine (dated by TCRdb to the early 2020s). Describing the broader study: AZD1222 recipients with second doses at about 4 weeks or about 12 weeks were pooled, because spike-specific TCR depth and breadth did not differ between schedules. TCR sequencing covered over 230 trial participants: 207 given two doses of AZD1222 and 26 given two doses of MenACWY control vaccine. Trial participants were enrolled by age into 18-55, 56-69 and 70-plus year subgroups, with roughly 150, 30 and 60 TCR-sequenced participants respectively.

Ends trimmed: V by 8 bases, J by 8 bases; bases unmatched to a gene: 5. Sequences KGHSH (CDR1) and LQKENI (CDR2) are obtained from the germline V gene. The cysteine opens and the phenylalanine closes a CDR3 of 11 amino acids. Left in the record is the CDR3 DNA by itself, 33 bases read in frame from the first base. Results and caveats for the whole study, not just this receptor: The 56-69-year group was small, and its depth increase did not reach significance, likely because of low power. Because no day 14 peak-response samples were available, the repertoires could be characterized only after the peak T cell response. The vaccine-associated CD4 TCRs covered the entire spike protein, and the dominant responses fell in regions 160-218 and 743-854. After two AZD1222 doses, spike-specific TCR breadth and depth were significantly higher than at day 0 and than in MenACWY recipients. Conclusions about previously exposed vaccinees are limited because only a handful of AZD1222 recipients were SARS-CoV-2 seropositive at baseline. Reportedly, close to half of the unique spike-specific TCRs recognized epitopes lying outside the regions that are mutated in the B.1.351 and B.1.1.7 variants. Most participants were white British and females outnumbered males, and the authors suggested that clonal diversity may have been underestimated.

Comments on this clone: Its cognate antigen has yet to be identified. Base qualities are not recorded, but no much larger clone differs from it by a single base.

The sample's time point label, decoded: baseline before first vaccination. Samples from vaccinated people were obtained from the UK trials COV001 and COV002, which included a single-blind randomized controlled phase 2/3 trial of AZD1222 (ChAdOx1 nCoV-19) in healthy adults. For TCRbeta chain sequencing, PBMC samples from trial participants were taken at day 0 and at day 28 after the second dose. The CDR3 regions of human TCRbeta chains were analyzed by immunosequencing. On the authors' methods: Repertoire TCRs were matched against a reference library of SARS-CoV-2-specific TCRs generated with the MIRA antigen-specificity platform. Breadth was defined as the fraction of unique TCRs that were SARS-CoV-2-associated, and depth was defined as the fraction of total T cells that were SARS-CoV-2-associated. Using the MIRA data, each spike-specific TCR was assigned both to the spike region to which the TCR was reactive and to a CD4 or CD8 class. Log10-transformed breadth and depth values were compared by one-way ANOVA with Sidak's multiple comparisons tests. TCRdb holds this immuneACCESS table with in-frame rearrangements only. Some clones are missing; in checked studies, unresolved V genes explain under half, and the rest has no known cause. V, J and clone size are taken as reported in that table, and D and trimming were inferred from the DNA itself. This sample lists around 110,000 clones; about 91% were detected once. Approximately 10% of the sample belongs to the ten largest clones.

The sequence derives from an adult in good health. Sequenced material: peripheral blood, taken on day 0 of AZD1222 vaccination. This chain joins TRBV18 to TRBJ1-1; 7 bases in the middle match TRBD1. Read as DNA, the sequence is TGTGCCAGCACGAGGGACAGCGAAGCTTTCTTT. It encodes CASTRDSEAFF.